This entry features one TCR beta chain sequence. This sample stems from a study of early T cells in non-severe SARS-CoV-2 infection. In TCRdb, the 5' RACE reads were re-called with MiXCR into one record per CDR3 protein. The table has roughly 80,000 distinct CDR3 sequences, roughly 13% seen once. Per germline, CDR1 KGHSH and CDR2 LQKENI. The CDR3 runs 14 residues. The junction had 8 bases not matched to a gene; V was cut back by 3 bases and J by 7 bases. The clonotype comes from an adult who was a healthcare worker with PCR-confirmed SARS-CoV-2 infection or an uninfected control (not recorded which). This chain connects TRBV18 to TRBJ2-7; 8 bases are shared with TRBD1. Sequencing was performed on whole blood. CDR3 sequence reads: CASSPGQGTGEQYF. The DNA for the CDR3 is TGTGCCAGCTCACCTGGACAGGGAACGGGAGAGCAGTACTTC.